The entry below gives a single T cell receptor beta chain sequence along with its context. What it binds is not known. The sample is drawn from a study of cytomegalovirus exposure and HLA in healthy donors. Study results and caveats: TCR beta sequences reportedly predicted the HLA-A and HLA-B alleles of most subjects accurately. Per a later analysis, HLA-associated TCR beta chains showed more clonal expansion than other, equally common TCR beta chains. A link between a missense DCLRE1C variant and TCR beta V- and J-gene trimming emerged from a later analysis.

After removal of 2 bases from V and 6 bases from J, the junction contained 8 bases not matched to a gene. The CDR3 has 15 amino acids. CDR1 is LGHNA and CDR2 is YSLEER in the germline V gene. PCR was performed using 60 Vbeta and 13 Jbeta primers. Measured with immunoSEQ multiplex PCR; TCRdb has only the in-frame clones, and not every one. This sample carries 180,000 or so clones, roughly 76% of them seen once, and the ten largest clones take 4.9%. The sample consisted of PBMCs. V usage is TRBV4-3 and J usage is TRBJ1-1, with 8 bases fitting TRBD1. The receptor comes from a woman aged 18-29 years in good health and CMV-seropositive. CDR3 sequence reads: CASSQPGQGPPEAFF. CDR3 DNA: TGCGCCAGCAGCCAACCCGGACAGGGCCCCCCTGAAGCTTTCTTT.